These T cell receptor beta chains were read from a single sample in a study of CD8 T cells in Susac syndrome. TCRdb re-called the immunoSEQ multiplex PCR reads with MiXCR, one entry per CDR3 protein. The sample includes approximately 180,000 distinct CDR3 sequences, approximately 94% of them seen just once. The sample consisted of CD4+ T cells from PBMCs. The origin of the receptors is a human donor with multiple sclerosis. Both conserved end residues are part of each CDR3. The D gene is left open where the match is weak. Clone size is stated in some rows and not others, as once, few, many or a class when expanded.

D: -; J: TRBJ2-1; V: TRBV7-2; size: -; CDR3: CASRYDRSSLNEQFF; DNA: TGTGCCAGCAGATACGACAGAAGCTCCCTCAATGAGCAGTTCTTC
D: -; J: TRBJ1-6; V: TRBV20-1; size: once; CDR3: CSARSHADSPLHF; DNA: TGCAGTGCTAGAAGTCATGCAGATTCACCCCTCCACTTT
D: TRBD1; J: TRBJ1-1; V: TRBV5-6; size: -; CDR3: CASSLRDRVPEAFF; DNA: TGTGCCAGCAGCCTCCGGGACAGGGTTCCCGAAGCTTTCTTT
D: -; J: TRBJ2-7; V: TRBV29-1; size: -; CDR3: CSVEDHFRGYEQYF; DNA: TGCAGCGTTGAAGATCACTTTCGAGGCTACGAGCAGTACTTC
D: -; J: TRBJ2-7; V: TRBV4-2; size: once; CDR3: CASSHLGTDIEQYF; DNA: TGTGCCAGCAGCCATCTCGGGACTGACATAGAGCAGTACTTC
D: TRBD1; J: TRBJ1-5; V: TRBV9; size: -; CDR3: CASSVGTGFGQPQHF; DNA: TGTGCCAGCAGCGTTGGGACAGGGTTTGGGCAGCCCCAGCATTTT
D: -; J: TRBJ2-7; V: TRBV4-3; size: -; CDR3: CASSQEGRGNYEQYF; DNA: TGCGCCAGCAGCCAAGAAGGCAGGGGCAACTACGAGCAGTACTTC
D: TRBD1; J: TRBJ2-1; V: TRBV29-1; size: -; CDR3: CSSVLGQGNEQFF; DNA: TGCAGCTCCGTGTTGGGACAGGGCAATGAGCAGTTCTTC
D: -; J: TRBJ2-1; V: TRBV18; size: -; CDR3: CASSPRPGVLDSYNEQFF; DNA: TGTGCCAGCTCACCACGGCCAGGGGTTCTCGACTCCTACAATGAGCAGTTCTTC
D: TRBD1; J: TRBJ2-7; V: TRBV30; size: -; CDR3: CAWSRTTGGYEQYF; DNA: TGTGCCTGGAGTCGAACGACAGGGGGCTACGAGCAGTACTTC
D: TRBD2; J: TRBJ2-3; V: TRBV3-1; size: -; CDR3: CASSRTSGGARDTQYF; DNA: TGTGCCAGCAGCCGGACTAGCGGGGGGGCCAGGGATACGCAGTATTTT
D: TRBD2; J: TRBJ2-1; V: TRBV6-6; size: -; CDR3: CASSLGLDGEQFF; DNA: TGTGCCAGCAGTTTGGGACTAGATGGTGAGCAGTTCTTC
D: TRBD1; J: TRBJ2-3; V: TRBV7-3; size: -; CDR3: CASSQPGQGSDTQYF; DNA: TGTGCCAGCAGTCAACCGGGACAGGGATCAGATACGCAGTATTTT
D: -; J: TRBJ2-5; V: TRBV29-1; size: -; CDR3: CSLAEGPETQYF; DNA: TGCAGCCTTGCCGAGGGCCCCGAGACCCAGTACTTC
D: TRBD1; J: TRBJ2-7; V: TRBV25-1; size: -; CDR3: CATNPFGTVSEQYF; DNA: TGTGCCACCAACCCATTTGGGACAGTTAGCGAGCAGTACTTC
D: -; J: TRBJ2-5; V: TRBV11-3; size: -; CDR3: CASSGDAGQETQYF; DNA: TGTGCCAGCAGCGGAGACGCCGGCCAAGAGACCCAGTACTTC
D: -; J: TRBJ2-7; V: TRBV2; size: -; CDR3: CASSGIHAYEQYF; DNA: TGTGCCAGCAGCGGAATACACGCCTACGAGCAGTACTTC
D: -; J: TRBJ2-1; V: TRBV20-1; size: -; CDR3: CSARETGQIEQFF; DNA: TGCAGTGCTAGAGAAACAGGACAGATTGAGCAGTTCTTC
D: -; J: TRBJ2-5; V: TRBV28; size: -; CDR3: CASRDTLVPPYF; DNA: TGTGCCAGCAGAGACACTCTAGTGCCCCCGTACTTC
D: -; J: TRBJ2-5; V: TRBV25-1; size: -; CDR3: CASSNLWTQYF; DNA: TGTGCCAGCAGTAACCTGTGGACCCAGTACTTC
D: -; J: TRBJ1-2; V: TRBV15; size: -; CDR3: CATSRGDMGYGYTF; DNA: TGTGCCACCAGCAGAGGGGACATGGGCTATGGCTACACCTTC
D: -; J: TRBJ1-1; V: TRBV4-1; size: -; CDR3: CASTPLREMNTEAFF; DNA: TGCGCCAGCACCCCTCTGAGGGAAATGAACACTGAAGCTTTCTTT
D: -; J: TRBJ1-5; V: TRBV19; size: -; CDR3: CATTSGPGYQPQHF; DNA: TGTGCCACTACGTCGGGACCTGGATATCAGCCCCAGCATTTT
D: TRBD1; J: TRBJ1-1; V: TRBV5-6; size: -; CDR3: CASTGQLNTEAFF; DNA: TGTGCCAGCACGGGACAGCTGAACACTGAAGCTTTCTTT
D: -; J: TRBJ2-3; V: TRBV5-1; size: -; CDR3: CASRTLESTDTQYF; DNA: TGCGCCAGCAGAACCCTAGAGAGCACAGATACGCAGTATTTT
D: TRBD1; J: TRBJ2-7; V: TRBV29-1; size: -; CDR3: CSVEKTGALTYEQYF; DNA: TGCAGCGTTGAAAAGACAGGGGCTCTAACCTACGAGCAGTACTTC
D: -; J: TRBJ1-1; V: TRBV29-1; size: -; CDR3: CSVGMIGTEAFF; DNA: TGCAGCGTAGGGATGATAGGTACTGAAGCTTTCTTT
D: -; J: TRBJ2-4; V: TRBV29-1; size: -; CDR3: CSVVAVAKNIQYF; DNA: TGCAGCGTTGTAGCAGTAGCCAAAAACATTCAGTACTTC
D: -; J: TRBJ2-6; V: TRBV3-1; size: -; CDR3: CASSQAWGAGANVLTF; DNA: TGTGCCAGCAGCCAAGCGTGGGGGGCTGGGGCCAACGTCCTGACTTTC
D: TRBD1; J: TRBJ1-6; V: TRBV20-1; size: -; CDR3: CSARDLRGAGTNSPLHF; DNA: TGCAGTGCTAGAGACCTCAGGGGGGCAGGGACAAATTCACCCCTCCACTTT
D: -; J: TRBJ1-2; V: TRBV2; size: -; CDR3: CASSEEVGYGYTF; DNA: TGTGCCAGCAGTGAGGAGGTGGGCTATGGCTACACCTTC
D: TRBD1; J: TRBJ1-2; V: TRBV15; size: -; CDR3: CATQGARGYTF; DNA: TGTGCCACACAGGGGGCGCGTGGCTACACCTTC
D: TRBD2; J: TRBJ2-6; V: TRBV27; size: once; CDR3: CASSIGLAGVSGANVLTF; DNA: TGTGCCAGCAGTATCGGACTAGCGGGGGTCTCTGGGGCCAACGTCCTGACTTTC
D: -; J: TRBJ2-3; V: TRBV3-1; size: -; CDR3: CASSQSYTDTQYF; DNA: TGTGCCAGCAGCCAAAGCTACACAGATACGCAGTATTTT
D: TRBD2; J: TRBJ2-3; V: TRBV6-4; size: -; CDR3: CASSAASGGATDTQYF; DNA: TGTGCCAGCAGTGCGGCTAGCGGGGGGGCGACAGATACGCAGTATTTT
D: TRBD2; J: TRBJ2-6; V: TRBV30; size: -; CDR3: CAFRGGNGANVLTF; DNA: TGTGCCTTCCGGGGAGGGAATGGGGCCAACGTCCTGACTTTC
D: -; J: TRBJ1-1; V: TRBV2; size: -; CDR3: CASIHGAGTEAFF; DNA: TGTGCCAGCATACACGGAGCGGGCACTGAAGCTTTCTTT